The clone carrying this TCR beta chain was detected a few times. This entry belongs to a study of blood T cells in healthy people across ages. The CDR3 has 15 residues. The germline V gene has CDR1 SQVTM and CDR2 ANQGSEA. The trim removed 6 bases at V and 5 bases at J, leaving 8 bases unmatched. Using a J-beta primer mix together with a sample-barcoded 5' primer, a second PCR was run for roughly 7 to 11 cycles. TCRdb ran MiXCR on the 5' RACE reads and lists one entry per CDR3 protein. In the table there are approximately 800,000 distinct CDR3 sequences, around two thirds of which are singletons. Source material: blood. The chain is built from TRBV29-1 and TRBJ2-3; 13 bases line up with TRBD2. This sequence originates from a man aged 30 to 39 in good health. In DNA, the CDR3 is TGCAGCGTCCCGAAGGGACTAGCGGGGAGAGATACGCAGTATTTT. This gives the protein CSVPKGLAGRDTQYF.